The 25 T cell receptor beta chains below all came from one sample that was sequenced in a study of human T cells and chemical hapten exposure. As the library was built, unique molecular identifiers were attached to individual cDNA molecules. TCRdb re-called the reads through MiXCR, storing one row per CDR3 protein. Here the sample spans about 120,000 distinct CDR3 sequences, over 6.5% being singletons. Unfractionated whole blood was the source of the extracted total RNA. Sequenced sample: whole blood. Source of these receptors: a human donor in good health. Some clones in this sample may be carry-over from other donors' samples.

This clonotype was recorded many times. The rearrangement joins TRBV6-2 or TRBV6-3 to TRBJ1-1; D not certain. The CDR3 extends over 14 amino acids. Germline V gene sequence: CDR1 MNHEY, CDR2 SVGEGT. Trimming stripped 2 bases from V and 4 bases from J, with 11 bases between. CDR3 nucleotide sequence: TGTGCCAGCAGTTACAGGGAAGGAATCACTGAAGCTTTCTTT. This translates into CASSYREGITEAFF.

This clonotype has more than one count but fewer than ten. The chain employs TRBV4-1 and TRBJ1-2, with D maybe TRBD1 (5 bases). This CDR3 has 13 residues. Germline lookup yields CDR1 MGHRA and CDR2 YSYEKL. V dropped 3 bases and J dropped 4 bases, with 9 bases sitting between them. CDR3 DNA: TGCGCCAGCAGCCAGGGACGGATCTATGGCTACACCTTC. The encoded protein is CASSQGRIYGYTF.

This clonotype came up many times. This chain links TRBV9 with TRBJ2-4, with TRBD2 as a possible D gene (5 bases). This CDR3 region has 13 residues. Germline lookup yields CDR1 SGDLS and CDR2 YYNGEE. Trimming pared 0 bases from V and 9 bases from J, leaving 10 bases between. The CDR3 DNA is TGTGCCAGCAGCGTAGGGGGAGAGGGCATTCAGTACTTC. Protein: CASSVGGEGIQYF.

The CDR3 DNA sequence: TGCGCCAGCAGCTTCGGACTAGCGGGAGGAAACTCCTACGAGCAGTACTTC. Its protein is CASSFGLAGGNSYEQYF. The chain has TRBV5-1 and TRBJ2-7, with 14 bases that match TRBD2. CDR3 length: 17 amino acids. The ends lost 2 bases at V and 0 bases at J; junction bases unmatched: 4. Per the germline V gene, CDR1 is SGHRS and CDR2 is YFSETQ.

This chain uses TRBV6-1 with TRBJ2-2; D may be TRBD2 (6 bases). Germline values: CDR1 MNHNS, CDR2 SASEGT. V lost 1 base, J lost 6 bases, and 9 bases lay in between. CDR3 length equals 14 residues. The chain's CDR3 is CASSEGGTPGELFF. CDR3 nucleotides: TGTGCCAGCAGTGAAGGGGGGACTCCCGGGGAGCTGTTTTTT.

This clonotype appeared a few times. The chain is built from TRBV7-9 and TRBJ2-3; 16 bases match TRBD2. The length of the CDR3 is 19 residues. V trimming: 4 bases; J trimming: 1 base; junction bases outside the gene matches: 8. Germline V lookup: CDR1 SEHNR, CDR2 FQNEAQ (reference sequence). CDR3 sequence reads: CASSSTGLAGGPRTDTQYF. For the CDR3, the DNA is TGTGCCAGCAGCTCGACGGGACTAGCGGGAGGGCCTCGCACAGATACGCAGTATTTT. The entire variable domain, with the rest obtained from reference TRBV7-9 and TRBJ2-3, is as follows: DTGVSQNPRHKITKRGQNVTFRCDPISEHNRLYWYRQTLGQGPEFLTYFQNEAQLEKSRLLSDRFSAERPKGSFSTLEIQRTEQGDSAMYLCASSSTGLAGGPRTDTQYFGPGTRLTVL.

About this clonotype itself: This clone may be a read error of a much larger clone one base away. This chain links TRBV6-6 with TRBJ2-5; no reliable D call. Per the germline V gene, CDR1 is MNHNY and CDR2 is SVGAGI (reference sequence). CDR3 length: 15 amino acids. CDR3 sequence reads: CAGSYSTGAGPTQYF. The CDR3 bases are TGTGCCGGCAGTTACTCGACGGGCGCCGGTCCGACCCAGTACTTC.

J is TRBJ2-3 and V is TRBV20-1; D is possibly TRBD2 (6 bases). V shed 6 bases and J shed 6 bases, with 13 bases lying between them. This CDR3 has 12 residues. Germline V gene sequence: CDR1 DFQATT, CDR2 SNEGSKA (reference sequence). CDR3 region: CSAGRGVDTQYF. The CDR3 DNA follows: TGCAGTGCAGGTCGCGGGGTGGATACGCAGTATTTT.

The chain combines TRBV12-3 or TRBV12-4 with TRBJ1-5, with D unclear. The CDR3 sequence is 15 residues long. Trimming took off 5 bases at V and 0 bases at J, with 11 bases between the two ends. This chain's CDR3 is CASSPRRDSNQPQHF. For the CDR3, the DNA is TGTGCCAGCAGTCCTAGGAGGGATAGCAATCAGCCCCAGCATTTT.

The CDR3 reads CASKPSGSSYNEQFF. Here the CDR3 DNA reads TGTGCCAGCAAACCAAGCGGGAGCTCCTACAATGAGCAGTTCTTC. J is TRBJ2-1 and V is TRBV6-6; 8 bases map to TRBD2. The CDR3 covers 15 residues. V lost 7 bases to trimming and J lost 0 bases; unmatched junction nucleotides: 5. Germline CDR1 MNHNY, CDR2 SVGAGI (reference sequence).

This clonotype was counted many times. The chain couples TRBV20-1 to TRBJ1-6; D is unresolved. Trimming pared 0 bases from V and 7 bases from J, leaving 7 bases between. The CDR3 contains 13 residues. Germline V gene lookup returns CDR1 DFQATT and CDR2 SNEGSKA (reference sequence). CDR3 residues: CSARDIGNSPLHF. In nucleotides, the CDR3 is TGCAGTGCTAGAGATATAGGAAATTCACCCCTCCACTTT.

With respect to this clonotype: This may come from a read error, since a much larger clone is one base off. J is TRBJ1-3 and V is TRBV6-2 or TRBV6-3, with D maybe TRBD1 (5 bases). Germline V gives CDR1 MNHEY, CDR2 SVGEGT. The CDR3 totals 17 residues. CDR3 sequence (DNA): TGTGCCGGCAGCCGACGACCGGGGGAGGACGCTGGAAACACCATATATTTT. As protein: CAGSRRPGEDAGNTIYF.

This clonotype was observed at least ten times. The CDR3 DNA reads TGTGCCAGCAGCCGGGACAGGGAAAAACTGTTTTTT. The encoded protein is CASSRDREKLFF. This chain joins TRBV2 and TRBJ1-4; 8 bases are shared with TRBD1. The CDR3 has 12 residues. Germline CDR1 is SNHLY and CDR2 is FYNNEI. J gave up 8 bases and V 6 bases, and 2 bases lay outside the gene matches.

This clonotype was detected ten times or more. The J gene is TRBJ1-1, the V gene TRBV12-5; no firm D call. Trimming removed 5 bases from V and 1 base from J, with 5 bases in between. The CDR3 totals 12 residues. Germline V CDR1 and CDR2: LGHNT, FRNRAP. DNA for the CDR3: TGTGCTAGTGGTATACGGAACACTGAAGCTTTCTTT. Translated: CASGIRNTEAFF. Combining the CDR3 with reference TRBV12-5 and TRBJ1-1 gives the whole variable domain DARVTQTPRHKVTEMGQEVTMRCQPILGHNTVFWYRQTMMQGLELLAYFRNRAPLDDSGMPKDRFSAEMPDATLATLKIQPSEPRDSAVYFCASGIRNTEAFFGQGTRLTVV.

This clonotype has only a few counts. The CDR3 bases are TGTGCCAGCAGCCCCGACAGGGCACCGAGCGGGACCCAGTACTTC. The encoded protein is CASSPDRAPSGTQYF. V and J are TRBV7-9 and TRBJ2-5, with 7 bases that match TRBD1. V shed 5 bases and J 7 bases; nucleotides not matched to a gene: 13. The CDR3 has 15 residues. Per the germline V gene, CDR1 is SEHNR and CDR2 is FQNEAQ (reference sequence).

The chain is built from TRBV9 and TRBJ2-2; 12 positions match TRBD2. CDR3 size: 16 residues. CDR1 is SGDLS and CDR2 is YYNGEE in the germline V gene. Losses at the gene ends were 3 bases for V and 4 bases for J; bases not matched to a gene: 4. CDR3 loop: CASSDSGLAGTGELFF. DNA of the CDR3: TGTGCCAGCAGCGATTCGGGACTAGCGGGCACCGGGGAGCTGTTTTTT.

This sequence joins TRBV20-1 and TRBJ2-3, with D possibly matching TRBD2 (6 bases). CDR3 length equals 15 residues. CDR1 is DFQATT, CDR2 SNEGSKA, per germline (reference sequence). Trimming pared 6 bases from V and 0 bases from J, leaving 16 bases between. The chain's CDR3 is CSADGSGTSTDTQYF. Written as DNA, the CDR3 is TGCAGTGCGGACGGTAGCGGAACTAGCACAGATACGCAGTATTTT.

This chain connects TRBV29-1 to TRBJ1-1; D possibly corresponds to TRBD1 (6 bases). V was cut by 5 bases and J by 3 bases, with 19 bases left in between. The CDR3 consists of 15 residues. Germline loops: CDR1 SQVTM, CDR2 ANQGSEA. The CDR3 DNA sequence: TGCAGCGTTCGGGGGGCGCAGAAGGGGGACACTGAAGCTTTCTTT. Encoded protein: CSVRGAQKGDTEAFF.

The chain has TRBV12-3 or TRBV12-4 and TRBJ1-6, with 9 bases aligning to TRBD1. This CDR3 is 16 amino acids long. Trimming removed 5 bases from V and 10 bases from J; junction bases left unmatched: 12. The CDR3 is CASSPWGQGWGSPLHF. CDR3 nucleotides: TGTGCCAGCAGTCCCTGGGGACAGGGATGGGGGTCACCCCTCCACTTT.

A few counts support this clonotype. This sequence joins TRBV18 and TRBJ2-7, with 9 bases aligning to TRBD1. The germline V gene encodes CDR1 KGHSH and CDR2 LQKENI. The CDR3 is 16 residues long. The junction had 8 bases not matched to a gene; V was cut back by 3 bases and J by 2 bases. The CDR3 sequence: CASSPTDRGGPYEQYF. The CDR3 nucleotides are TGTGCCAGCTCACCGACGGACAGGGGTGGGCCCTACGAGCAGTACTTC.

This clonotype was seen a few times. The chain has TRBV25-1 and TRBJ1-1; 7 positions agree with TRBD1. Germline values: CDR1 MGHDK, CDR2 SYGVNS. The CDR3 length is 15 residues. V lost 2 bases and J lost 7; bases outside the gene matches: 10. CDR3 amino acids: CASSELDREAGEAFF. The CDR3 bases are TGTGCCAGCAGTGAACTCGACAGGGAAGCGGGTGAAGCTTTCTTT. The complete variable domain, with remaining parts taken from reference TRBV25-1 and TRBJ1-1, reads EADIYQTPRYLVIGTGKKITLECSQTMGHDKMYWYQQDPGMELHLIHYSYGVNSTEKGDLSSESTVSRIRTEHFPLTLESARPSHTSQYLCASSELDREAGEAFFGQGTRLTVV.

This clonotype has a handful of counts. The rearrangement uses TRBV7-9 and TRBJ2-2; the D is unclear. This CDR3 is built from 14 residues. Germline V CDR1 and CDR2: SEHNR, FQNEAQ (reference sequence). V lost 0 bases, J lost 6 bases, and 8 bases lay in between. Written as DNA, the CDR3 is TGTGCCAGCAGCTTAGCCAGTCCGCCCGGGGAGCTGTTTTTT. Translated: CASSLASPPGELFF.

This clonotype showed up many times. This chain's CDR3 is CASSEGEANEKLFF. As DNA, the CDR3 is TGTGCCAGCAGTGAAGGGGAGGCTAATGAAAAACTGTTTTTT. The chain links TRBV6-1 to TRBJ1-4; D ambiguous. The CDR3 loop spans 14 amino acids. CDR1 and CDR2 (germline): MNHNS, SASEGT. V was pared by 1 base and J by 3 bases, with 6 bases between.

This clonotype has just a few counts. As DNA, the CDR3 is TGCAGCGTTCAACAGATTAACAACTCCTCCTACGAGCAGTACTTC. It translates to CSVQQINNSSYEQYF. The V call is TRBV29-1, the J call TRBJ2-7; D unclear. Germline values: CDR1 SQVTM, CDR2 ANQGSEA. The CDR3 runs to 15 residues. V was shortened by 5 bases and J by 0 bases, with 17 bases between the two germline ends.

This clonotype was observed at least ten times. J is TRBJ1-1 and V is TRBV20-1, with D possibly TRBD1 on 5 matching bases. Trimming shortened V by 3 bases and J by 1 base, and 9 bases separated the two germline ends. CDR1 and CDR2 from the germline V gene are DFQATT and SNEGSKA (reference sequence). The CDR3 is made up of 13 amino acids. This CDR3 is CSARGLTNTEAFF. CDR3 sequence (DNA): TGCAGTGCTAGGGGACTCACGAACACTGAAGCTTTCTTT.